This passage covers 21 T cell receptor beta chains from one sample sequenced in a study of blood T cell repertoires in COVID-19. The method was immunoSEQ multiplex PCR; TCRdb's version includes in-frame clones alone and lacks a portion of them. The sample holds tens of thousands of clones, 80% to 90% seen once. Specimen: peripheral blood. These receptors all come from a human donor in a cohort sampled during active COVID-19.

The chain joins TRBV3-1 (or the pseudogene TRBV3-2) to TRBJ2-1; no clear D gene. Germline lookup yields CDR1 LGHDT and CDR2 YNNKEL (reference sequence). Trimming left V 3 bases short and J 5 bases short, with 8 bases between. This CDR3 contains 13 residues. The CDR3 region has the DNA TGTGCCAGCAGCCAGGCAGGTGACAATGAGCAGTTCTTC. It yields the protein CASSQAGDNEQFF.

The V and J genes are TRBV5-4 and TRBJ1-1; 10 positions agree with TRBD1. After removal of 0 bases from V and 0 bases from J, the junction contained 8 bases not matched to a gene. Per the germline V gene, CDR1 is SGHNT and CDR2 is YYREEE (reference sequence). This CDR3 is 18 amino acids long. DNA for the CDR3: TGTGCCAGCAGCTTGGTTGGGCGGGACAGGGGCCTGAACACTGAAGCTTTCTTT. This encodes CASSLVGRDRGLNTEAFF.

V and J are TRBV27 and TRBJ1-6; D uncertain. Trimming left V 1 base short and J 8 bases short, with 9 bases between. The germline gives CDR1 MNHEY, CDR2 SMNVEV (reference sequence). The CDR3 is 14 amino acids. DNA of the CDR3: TGTGCCAGCAGTTTATACGGGAGAGATTCACCCCTCCACTTT. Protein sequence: CASSLYGRDSPLHF.

The CDR3: CASSLAGLSYNEQFF. CDR3 sequence (DNA): TGTGCCAGCAGCTTAGCGGGACTATCCTACAATGAGCAGTTCTTC. This chain joins TRBV7-2 and TRBJ2-1; 7 bases match TRBD2. The CDR3 contains 15 residues. J lost 1 base, V lost 0 bases, and 0 bases had no gene match. Germline loops: CDR1 SGHTA, CDR2 FQGNSA.

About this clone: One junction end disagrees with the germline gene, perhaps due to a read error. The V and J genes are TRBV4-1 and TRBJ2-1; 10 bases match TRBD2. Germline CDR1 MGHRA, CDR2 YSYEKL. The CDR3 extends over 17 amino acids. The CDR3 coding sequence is TGCGCCAGCCCCAAGGCAGCGGGAGGGTCCTACTACCATGAGCAGTTCTTC. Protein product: CASPKAAGGSYYHEQFF.

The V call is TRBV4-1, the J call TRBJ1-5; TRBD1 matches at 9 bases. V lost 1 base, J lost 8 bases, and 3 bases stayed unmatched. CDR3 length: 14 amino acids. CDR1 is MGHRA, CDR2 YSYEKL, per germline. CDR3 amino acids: CASSQGTGVEPQHF. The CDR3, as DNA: TGCGCCAGCAGCCAAGGGACAGGGGTCGAGCCCCAGCATTTT.

The CDR3 protein is CASMYAGGADTQYF. The CDR3 nucleotides are TGCGCCAGCATGTATGCAGGGGGCGCAGATACGCAGTATTTT. This chain links TRBV5-1 with TRBJ2-3, with 8 bases matching TRBD1. This CDR3 comprises 14 residues. Germline V gene lookup returns CDR1 SGHRS and CDR2 YFSETQ. Trimming at V came to 6 bases and at J to 4 bases, leaving 7 bases not matched to a gene.

CDR3 coding DNA: TGTGCCAGTAGTATAGTTGGCAGGGGGAATTACAATGAGCAGTTCTTC. Translation: CASSIVGRGNYNEQFF. The V gene is TRBV19, the J gene TRBJ2-1; 7 bases match TRBD1. The junction had 7 bases not matched to a gene; V was cut back by 1 base and J by 4 bases. This CDR3 region has 16 residues. Germline V gene sequence: CDR1 LNHDA, CDR2 SQIVND (reference sequence).

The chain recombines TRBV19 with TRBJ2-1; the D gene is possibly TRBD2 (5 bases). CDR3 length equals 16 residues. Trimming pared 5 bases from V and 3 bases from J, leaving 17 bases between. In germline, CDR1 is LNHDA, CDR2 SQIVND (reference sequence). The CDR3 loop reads CASSQRRARLYNEQFF. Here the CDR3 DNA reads TGTGCCAGTAGTCAAAGGCGGGCCCGCCTCTACAATGAGCAGTTCTTC.

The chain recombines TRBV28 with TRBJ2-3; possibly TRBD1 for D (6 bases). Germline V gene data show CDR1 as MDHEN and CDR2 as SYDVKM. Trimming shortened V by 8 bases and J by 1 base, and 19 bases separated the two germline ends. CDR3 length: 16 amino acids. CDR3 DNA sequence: TGTGCCAGCCGACCAGGGGATGGGTGGGGCACAGATACGCAGTATTTT. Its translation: CASRPGDGWGTDTQYF.

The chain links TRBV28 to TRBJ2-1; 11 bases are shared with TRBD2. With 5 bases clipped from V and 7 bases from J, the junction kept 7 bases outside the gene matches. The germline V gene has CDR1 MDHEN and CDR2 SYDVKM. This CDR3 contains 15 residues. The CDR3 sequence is CASSPSGTSGNEQFF. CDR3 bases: TGTGCCAGCAGTCCCTCCGGGACTAGCGGTAATGAGCAGTTCTTC.

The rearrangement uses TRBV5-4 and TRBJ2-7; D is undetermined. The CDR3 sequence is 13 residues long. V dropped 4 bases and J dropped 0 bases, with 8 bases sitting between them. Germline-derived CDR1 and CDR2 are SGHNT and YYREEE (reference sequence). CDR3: CASSTGSSYEQYF. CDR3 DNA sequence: TGTGCCAGCAGCACTGGTAGCTCCTACGAGCAGTACTTC.

CDR3 in amino acids: CASSQEFIGQATRAFF. The CDR3 nucleotides read TGTGCCAGCAGCCAAGAATTTATCGGACAGGCCACGAGAGCTTTCTTT. The chain employs TRBV3-1 (or the pseudogene TRBV3-2) and TRBJ1-1; 7 bases match TRBD1. Trimming at V came to 0 bases and at J to 10 bases, leaving 14 bases not matched to a gene. CDR1 and CDR2 from the germline V gene are LGHDT and YNNKEL (reference sequence). The CDR3 spans 16 residues.

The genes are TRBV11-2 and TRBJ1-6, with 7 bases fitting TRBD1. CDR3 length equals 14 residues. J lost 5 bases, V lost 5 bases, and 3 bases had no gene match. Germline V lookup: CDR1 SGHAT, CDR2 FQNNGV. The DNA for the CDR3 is TGTGCCAGCAGCCCACAGGGGAATAATTCACCCCTCCACTTT. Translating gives CASSPQGNNSPLHF.

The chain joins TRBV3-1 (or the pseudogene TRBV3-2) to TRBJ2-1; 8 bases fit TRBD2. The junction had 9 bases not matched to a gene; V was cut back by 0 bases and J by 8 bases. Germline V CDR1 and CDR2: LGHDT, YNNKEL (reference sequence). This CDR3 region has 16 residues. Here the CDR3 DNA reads TGTGCCAGCAGCCAAGAATCTGAGCGGGAGTGGGATGAGCAGTTCTTC. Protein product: CASSQESEREWDEQFF.

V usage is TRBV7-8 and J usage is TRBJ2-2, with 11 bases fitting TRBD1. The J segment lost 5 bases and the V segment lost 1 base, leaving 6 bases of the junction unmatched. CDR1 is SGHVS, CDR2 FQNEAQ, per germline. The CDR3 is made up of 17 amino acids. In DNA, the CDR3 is TGTGCCAGCAGCTTAGTGGGAGGACAGGGGGCAACCGGGGAGCTGTTTTTT. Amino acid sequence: CASSLVGGQGATGELFF.

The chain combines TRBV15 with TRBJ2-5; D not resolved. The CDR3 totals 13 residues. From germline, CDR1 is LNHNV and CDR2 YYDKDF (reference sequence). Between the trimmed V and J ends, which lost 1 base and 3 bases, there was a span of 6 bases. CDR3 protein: CATSRAEEETQYF. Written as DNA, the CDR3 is TGTGCCACCAGCAGAGCAGAAGAAGAGACCCAGTACTTC.

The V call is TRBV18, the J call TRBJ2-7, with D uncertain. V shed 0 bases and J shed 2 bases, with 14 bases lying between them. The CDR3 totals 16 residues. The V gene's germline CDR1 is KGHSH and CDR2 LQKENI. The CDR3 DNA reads TGTGCCAGCTCACCACCCGATTCTATTATTGCCTACGAGCAGTACTTC. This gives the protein CASSPPDSIIAYEQYF. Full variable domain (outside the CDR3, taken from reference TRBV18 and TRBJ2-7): NAGVMQNPRHLVRRRGQEARLRCSPMKGHSHVYWYRQLPEEGLKFMVYLQKENIIDESGMPKERFSAEFPKEGPSILRIQQVVRGDSAAYFCASSPPDSIIAYEQYFGPGTRLTVT.

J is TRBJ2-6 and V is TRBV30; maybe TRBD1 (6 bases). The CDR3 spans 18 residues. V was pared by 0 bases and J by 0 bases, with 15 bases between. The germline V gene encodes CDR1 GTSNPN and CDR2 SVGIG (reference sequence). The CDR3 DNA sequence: TGTGCCTGGAGTGTTGGGGGCACCGAGGACTCTGGGGCCAACGTCCTGACTTTC. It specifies CAWSVGGTEDSGANVLTF.

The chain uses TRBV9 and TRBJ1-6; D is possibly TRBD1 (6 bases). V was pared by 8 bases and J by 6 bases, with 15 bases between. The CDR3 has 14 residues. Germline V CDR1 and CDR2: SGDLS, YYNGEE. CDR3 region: CARLQGFSNSPLHF. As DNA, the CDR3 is TGTGCCAGACTCCAGGGGTTCAGTAATTCACCCCTCCACTTT.

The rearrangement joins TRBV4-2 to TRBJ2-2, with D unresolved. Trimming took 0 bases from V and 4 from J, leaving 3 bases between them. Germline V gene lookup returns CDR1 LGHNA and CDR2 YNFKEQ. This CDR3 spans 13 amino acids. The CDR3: CASSQDFTGELFF. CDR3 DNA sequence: TGTGCCAGCAGCCAAGACTTCACCGGGGAGCTGTTTTTT.